The present TCR beta chain was sequenced within a study of T-cell reconstitution after alpha-beta-depleted transplantation in children listed by TCRdb under 2016. For context, the study as a whole: Using TCR repertoire profiling, the study followed T-cell immune reconstitution in a quantitative way in children after TCRalphabeta/CD19-depleted allogeneic hematopoietic cell transplantation.

The label giving this sample's treatment or condition can be read as: allogeneic hematopoietic cell transplantation with graft depleted of TCRalphabeta T cells and CD19 B cells. Transplant recipients were children who received TCRalphabeta/CD19-depleted allogeneic hematopoietic cell grafts. Results the study describes overall, beyond this receptor: Apparently early alphabetaT-cell count recovery about two months after transplant reportedly relied on only several hundred rapidly expanded clones derived from non-depleted graft cells. In some patients, the high TCRbeta diversity seen at day 60 was put down to recipient T cells and intrathymic progenitors that had survived conditioning. The frequencies of hyperexpanded clones fell over the following months, and after one year, T-cell counts and TCRbeta diversity were mostly attributed to newly produced T cells.

The trim is 3 bases for V and 8 bases for J, with a gap of 14 bases between the germline ends. The CDR1 and CDR2 encoded by the germline V gene (reference sequence) are DFQATT and SNEGSKA. Including cysteine and phenylalanine, the CDR3 has 14 amino acids. The CDR3 DNA has 42 bases and is translated from base 1. The library came from PCR. Sequencing used an Illumina HiSeq 2500. Molecular barcoding was employed in the preparation of TCR libraries, with unique molecular identifiers being used to normalize TCRbeta repertoire quantification. TCRdb trimmed the raw reads at Q25, called clones with MiXCR and kept productive beta chains. Every CDR3 protein is listed once, alongside the most common genes and DNA of its rows. The sample includes some 300,000 distinct CDR3 sequences, with just over 7.5% observed a single time. The ten largest clones take up approximately 8.2% of the sample. In its sample, this clonotype was seen a few times. There is no known antigen for this receptor. It has no much larger one-base neighbor in the sample; base qualities were not kept.

The sequence is built from TRBV20-1 and TRBJ1-6; tentative D gene TRBD1, with 6 bases matching. Sequencing used peripheral blood, obtained 360 days after TCRalphabeta/CD19-depleted stem cell transplant. This receptor was obtained from a female patient between 2 and 10 years old who had a stem cell transplant for Fanconi anemia, so the T cells may come from the graft donor. For the CDR3, the sequence is CSASVGGEDSPLHF. DNA sequence: TGCAGTGCTAGCGTAGGGGGTGAGGATTCACCCCTCCACTTT.